A selection of T cell receptor beta chains follows, all from one sample in a study of glioma-infiltrating T cells after dendritic cell vaccination. Assay used: immunoSEQ multiplex PCR; TCRdb lists only in-frame clones, some missing. The profile covers under 75,000 clones, with 85% appearing a single time and about 9% taken by the ten largest. The source was blood, collected after dendritic cell vaccination. The receptors were sampled from a human donor with glioblastoma. CDR3s include the opening cysteine and the closing phenylalanine or tryptophan. A D gene is named only where the DNA matches it firmly. Expanded clones are given a class, and other clones once, few, many or no size at all.

>TRBV4-1|-|-|TRBJ1-3
TGCGCCAGCAGCCAGGACAGAACTGGAAACACCATATATTTT
CASSQDRTGNTIYF
>TRBV7-2|TRBD1|-|TRBJ2-7
TGTGCCAGCAGCCCCGGGACAGCAGCCTACGAGCAGTACTTC
CASSPGTAAYEQYF
>TRBV11-2|TRBD1|once|TRBJ2-7
TGTGCCAGCAGACCGACAGGGGGGAATTACGAGCAGTACTTC
CASRPTGGNYEQYF
>TRBV28|TRBD1|-|TRBJ2-7
TGTGCCAGCAGCCCGACCGGGACAGGGATCTACGAGCAGTACTTC
CASSPTGTGIYEQYF
>TRBV4-3|-|-|TRBJ1-2
TGCGCCAGCAGCCAAGATGGCTTCTATGGCTACACCTTC
CASSQDGFYGYTF
>TRBV6-4|TRBD2|-|TRBJ2-1
TGTGCCAGCAGTGGGGTTAGCGGGGGGATCAATGAGCAGTTCTTC
CASSGVSGGINEQFF
>TRBV9|-|-|TRBJ1-6
TGTGCCAGCAGCGTAGAGGAAGGGGAATCACCCCTCCACTTT
CASSVEEGESPLHF
>TRBV7-6|TRBD1|-|TRBJ1-5
TGTGCCAGCAGCCTAGGGACAGGGGTTAGTCAGCCCCAGCATTTT
CASSLGTGVSQPQHF
>TRBV18|TRBD2|-|TRBJ2-1
TGTGCCAGCTCACCGCGGGGGGCCTACTACAATGAGCAGTTCTTC
CASSPRGAYYNEQFF
>TRBV6-5|-|-|TRBJ2-3
TGTGCCAGCAGTCCCCTTGAGAGCACAGATACGCAGTATTTT
CASSPLESTDTQYF
>TRBV7-9|-|-|TRBJ1-3
TGTGCCAGCAGCTCCAGGGGCTCCCATTTTTACTCTGGAAACACCATATATTTT
CASSSRGSHFYSGNTIYF
>TRBV10-2|-|-|TRBJ1-2
TGCGCCAGCGGGGCAGGGGAAGGAAGCTATGGCTACACCTTC
CASGAGEGSYGYTF
>TRBV9|TRBD1|-|TRBJ2-6
TGTGCCAGCAGCCCGAGGGGACAGGGGGACCTCGCCTCTGGGGCCAACGTCCTGACTTTC
CASSPRGQGDLASGANVLTF
>TRBV2|-|-|TRBJ2-1
TGTGCCAGAGAAAGGCGGATTGACAATGAGCAGTTCTTC
CARERRIDNEQFF
>TRBV18|-|-|TRBJ2-3
TGTGCCAGCTCCCGACTGGCAGATACGCAGTATTTT
CASSRLADTQYF
>TRBV30|-|-|TRBJ1-1
TGTGCCTGGAGGGCGAGGGACTATAACACTGAAGCTTTCTTT
CAWRARDYNTEAFF
>TRBV7-3|TRBD1|-|TRBJ1-5
TGTGCCAGCAGCTTATTTTCGGGACAGCCTGTGCAGCCCCAGCATTTT
CASSLFSGQPVQPQHF
>TRBV5-1|-|-|TRBJ2-5
TGCGCCAGCAGCTTGGGAGGGAAGCGCGAGACCCAGTACTTC
CASSLGGKRETQYF
>TRBV11-3|-|-|TRBJ1-1
TGTGCCAGCAGCTTAAAGGGGATATGGGGCAGCCAGAACACTGAAGCTTTCTTT
CASSLKGIWGSQNTEAFF
>TRBV4-2|-|-|TRBJ2-2
TGTGCCAGCAGCCCTCAGGCAGGGAACACCGGGGAGCTGTTTTTT
CASSPQAGNTGELFF
>TRBV11-1|TRBD1|-|TRBJ2-3
TGTGCCAGCAGCGCCCGGACAGGAAACACAGATACGCAGTATTTT
CASSARTGNTDTQYF
>TRBV6-5|-|-|TRBJ2-7
TGTGCCAGCAGAGGGTCAGGGGGGAGCTCCTACGAGCAGTACTTC
CASRGSGGSSYEQYF